This T cell receptor (beta chain) was obtained from a study of cytomegalovirus exposure and HLA in healthy donors. Study results and caveats: Accounts indicate the classifier identified cytomegalovirus status with strong specificity and sensitivity. In the 95 to 150 validation repertoires, a later analysis found that first-cohort TCR clusters tended to co-occur.

The donors were members of the 120-subject validation cohort (separate from the approximately 670-subject first cohort). In regard to this clone: Its antigen is currently unknown.

Libraries were prepared by immunoSEQ multiplex PCR; TCRdb keeps only in-frame clonotypes and omits some of them. The data contain about 240,000 clones, 86% of them singletons. This receptor was identified in a woman aged 25 to 39 in good health and CMV-seropositive. The specimen sequenced was PBMCs.

CDR3 coding DNA: TGTGCCAGCAGCGACAGGGGACAGGATCCCTACGAGCAGTACTTC. Residues: CASSDRGQDPYEQYF. This chain joins TRBV7-2 and TRBJ2-7, with 8 bases fitting TRBD1. The germline gives CDR1 SGHTA, CDR2 FQGNSA. The J segment lost 2 bases and the V segment lost 5 bases, leaving 8 bases of the junction unmatched. The CDR3 has 15 residues. The whole variable domain, remainder taken from reference TRBV7-2 and TRBJ2-7, is GAGVSQSPSNKVTEKGKDVELRCDPISGHTALYWYRQSLGQGLEFLIYFQGNSAPDKSGLPSDRFSAERTGGSVSTLTIQRTQQEDSAVYLCASSDRGQDPYEQYFGPGTRLTVT.